The 5 T cell receptor beta chains presented below share a single source sample, sequenced in a study of Ad26.COV2.S vaccination and SARS-CoV-2 variants. Assay used: immunoSEQ multiplex PCR; TCRdb lists only in-frame clones, some missing. This sample carries 350,000 to 500,000 clones, approximately 92% of them seen once, and the ten largest clones take approximately 2.5%. Treatment here: around 19 received Ad26.COV2.S at low or high dose, single or two shots; 5 received placebo; per-sample allocation not given. Material that was analyzed had been drawn on day 63 after the first vaccine or placebo injection. The sample here was peripheral blood, taken in a trial of Ad26.COV2.S vaccine versus placebo. Source of these receptors: a person aged 18 to 59 who received the Ad26.COV2.S COVID-19 vaccine or a placebo.

The chain couples TRBV28 to TRBJ1-1, with D perhaps TRBD1 (6 bases). The CDR3 runs 14 residues. Trimming shortened V by 5 bases and J by 5 bases, and 15 bases separated the two germline ends. The V gene's germline CDR1 is MDHEN and CDR2 SYDVKM. The CDR3 coding sequence is TGTGCCAGCAGTCATCTACAGGGAAAAACTGAAGCTTTCTTT. Amino acids: CASSHLQGKTEAFF.

The chain recombines TRBV27 with TRBJ1-4; D not resolved. The CDR3 covers 13 residues. Germline CDR1 reads MNHEY; CDR2 reads SMNVEV (reference sequence). CDR3 sequence reads: CAREGVCVEKLFF. CDR3 sequence (DNA): TGTGCAAGGGAAGGAGTTTGTGTTGAAAAACTGTTTTTT.

The chain carries TRBV29-1 and TRBJ2-5; D remains unclear. Germline CDR1 SQVTM, CDR2 ANQGSEA. Trimming shortened V by 7 bases and J by 0 bases, and 15 bases separated the two germline ends. The CDR3 loop spans 14 amino acids. The CDR3: CSAETGPYQETQYF. The DNA of the CDR3 is TGCAGCGCCGAAACCGGGCCATACCAAGAGACCCAGTACTTC.

The chain links TRBV5-1 to TRBJ1-6; perhaps TRBD1 as D (6 bases). Germline V gene data show CDR1 as SGHRS and CDR2 as YFSETQ. Trimming removed 0 bases from V and 10 bases from J, with 11 bases in between. CDR3 length equals 14 residues. CDR3 sequence: CASSLAGQHSPLHF. CDR3 nucleotides: TGCGCCAGCAGCTTGGCCGGACAGCACTCACCCCTCCACTTT.

The rearrangement joins TRBV18 to TRBJ1-2, with a weak D call TRBD1 (6 bases). The V end lost 3 bases, the J end lost 5 bases, and 22 bases lay between the germline ends. CDR1 is KGHSH and CDR2 is LQKENI in the germline V gene. The CDR3 runs to 17 residues. Here the CDR3 DNA reads TGTGCCAGCTCACCCCTTCAGGGGAGCACAACGTTTTATGGCTACACCTTC. Residues: CASSPLQGSTTFYGYTF.